This entry concerns a single T cell receptor beta chain. Its antigen is unknown. The sample belongs to a study of T cell repertoires in cytomegalovirus infection. Study background: Public signatures in TCR beta pointed to CMV infection and matching HLA type. Study-wide findings and caveats: Based on cumulative public TCR beta family frequency, carriers of CMV plus the relevant HLA were identified. HLA-C-restricted TCR beta clonotypes specific for CMV led the ex vivo response.

TCRdb fed the reads into MiXCR, producing one record per CDR3 protein. The table lists about 180,000 distinct CDR3 sequences, 13% to 15% of them singletons. Germline V lookup: CDR1 SQVTM, CDR2 ANQGSEA. The ends were cut back, 7 bases at V and 4 bases at J, with 8 bases in the middle. This CDR3 has 11 residues. The chain recombines TRBV29-1 with TRBJ2-1; D is perhaps TRBD2 (6 bases). The clonotype comes from a human donor in good health (CMV status not recorded). Some clones in this sample may be carry-over from other donors' samples. What was sequenced was PBMCs. Here the CDR3 DNA reads TGCAGCGGGGGACTGTACAATGAGCAGTTCTTC. It codes for CSGGLYNEQFF.